Following are 30 T cell receptor beta chains from one sample sequenced in a study of human versus mouse CDR3 diversity and MHC coevolution (dated by TCRdb to about 2017). The library came from the immunoSEQ multiplex PCR assay. TCRdb limited this immuneACCESS table to in-frame rearrangements with V and J called. A share of clones is missing; checked studies link under half to unresolved V genes, and the rest is unexplained. In this sample the table shows some 80,000 clones, roughly 92% of which occur a single time. The top ten constitute less than 0.19% of the sample. Material for sequencing was naive CD4+ T cells from blood. Reading the label with the study, this specimen's cell subset or site is: CD45RO-negative CD62L-positive naive CD4 T cells. Receptors were obtained from a person aged 25-75 years in good health.

CDR3 in amino acids: CASSSGGGLSTDTQYF. Written as DNA, the CDR3 is TGTGCCAGCAGCTCTGGCGGGGGGCTTAGCACAGATACGCAGTATTTT. The chain combines TRBV5-4 with TRBJ2-3; 8 bases are a match to TRBD2. The V gene end was trimmed by 3 bases and the J gene end by 0 bases; junction bases not matched to a gene: 6. Germline V gene data show CDR1 as SGHNT and CDR2 as YYREEE (reference sequence). CDR3 length: 16 residues.

J is TRBJ1-2 and V is TRBV6-1; D is possibly TRBD1 (6 bases). Germline CDR1 MNHNS, CDR2 SASEGT. Deletions cut 8 bases from V and 4 bases from J, with 11 bases between. The CDR3 spans 12 residues. DNA for the CDR3: TGTGCCAGCCGAGACAGGAGCTATGGCTACACCTTC. Translation: CASRDRSYGYTF.

This clone turned up a few times. The gene calls are TRBV28 and TRBJ1-6, with TRBD1 matching over 7 bases. The germline V gene encodes CDR1 MDHEN and CDR2 SYDVKM. Losses at the gene ends were 2 bases for V and 7 bases for J; bases not matched to a gene: 5. The CDR3 length is 15 residues. Written as DNA, the CDR3 is TGTGCCAGCAGTTTACGGACAGGATCAAATTCACCCCTCCACTTT. Its protein is CASSLRTGSNSPLHF. The full variable domain, its missing parts supplied by reference TRBV28 and TRBJ1-6, is DVKVTQSSRYLVKRTGEKVFLECVQDMDHENMFWYRQDPGLGLRLIYFSYDVKMKEKGDIPEGYSVSREKKERFSLILESASTNQTSMYLCASSLRTGSNSPLHFGNGTRLTVT.

V and J are TRBV5-4 and TRBJ2-7, with TRBD2 matching over 9 bases. Trimming cost V 7 bases and J 6 bases; bases outside gene matches: 8. The CDR3 has 13 residues. Looked up from germline, CDR1 is SGHNT and CDR2 is YYREEE (reference sequence). The CDR3 region has the DNA TGTGCCAGCGGACTTGCGGGGGGGTCCGAGCAGTACTTC. It encodes CASGLAGGSEQYF.

The chain couples TRBV28 to TRBJ1-1; 9 nucleotides align to TRBD1. The CDR3 sequence is 14 residues long. J was trimmed by 10 bases and V by 4 bases; bases with no gene match: 10. Germline loops: CDR1 MDHEN, CDR2 SYDVKM. The chain's CDR3 is CASSSPGQGVRAFF. The CDR3 DNA follows: TGTGCCAGCAGTTCCCCGGGACAGGGTGTAAGAGCTTTCTTT.

The rearrangement links TRBV29-1 to TRBJ2-1, with 14 bases lining up with TRBD2. The junction had 20 bases not matched to a gene; V was cut back by 7 bases and J by 15 bases. Germline assignment: CDR1 SQVTM and CDR2 ANQGSEA. The CDR3 runs 16 residues. The CDR3 coding sequence is TGCAGCGCTTACCTTCTTTCGACTAGCGGGGGGGATCGGATGTTCTTC. This gives the protein CSAYLLSTSGGDRMFF.

The chain carries TRBV2 and TRBJ1-5; 8 positions agree with TRBD1. After removal of 6 bases from V and 2 bases from J, the junction contained 6 bases not matched to a gene. The germline CDR1 and CDR2 sequences are SNHLY and FYNNEI. This CDR3 region has 15 residues. CDR3 nucleotide sequence: TGTGCCAGCAGCGACAGGGGTACCGGCAATCAGCCCCAGCATTTT. Protein: CASSDRGTGNQPQHF.

The chain has TRBV4-2 and TRBJ2-3, with 8 bases aligning to TRBD1. The junction had 7 bases not matched to a gene; V was cut back by 4 bases and J by 1 base. The CDR3 runs to 16 residues. Looked up from germline, CDR1 is LGHNA and CDR2 is YNFKEQ. CDR3 sequence (DNA): TGTGCCAGCAGCCCGTCTCCGACAGGGGGCACAGATACGCAGTATTTT. It codes for CASSPSPTGGTDTQYF.

This chain links TRBV5-1 with TRBJ2-5; 12 nucleotides align to TRBD2. The better agreement between TRBJ2-7 and the DNA end casts doubt on the J call. CDR1 is SGHRS, CDR2 YFSETQ, per germline. This CDR3 spans 14 amino acids. CDR3: CASTAGTSGLEQYF. The DNA for the CDR3 is TGCGCCAGCACAGCCGGGACTAGCGGGCTCGAGCAGTACTTC.

Here the CDR3 reads CARTGTVSTDTQYF. CDR3 bases: TGTGCCAGAACAGGGACCGTGAGCACAGATACGCAGTATTTT. V is TRBV2 and J is TRBJ2-3; D is possibly TRBD1 (6 bases). Germline V lookup: CDR1 SNHLY, CDR2 FYNNEI. This CDR3 is built from 14 residues. Trimming pared 9 bases from V and 0 bases from J, leaving 13 bases between.

The chain has TRBV27 and TRBJ1-5; maybe TRBD1 (6 bases). Germline lookup yields CDR1 MNHEY and CDR2 SMNVEV (reference sequence). The CDR3 runs 14 residues. V was pared by 5 bases and J by 5 bases, with 13 bases between. The CDR3 loop reads CASSPQGPHQPQHF. As DNA, the CDR3 is TGTGCCAGCAGTCCACAGGGTCCCCATCAGCCCCAGCATTTT.

This sequence joins TRBV5-8 and TRBJ2-5; 9 nucleotides align to TRBD2. CDR3 size: 14 residues. V gave up 6 bases and J gave up 4 bases; unmatched junction bases: 7. The germline V gene encodes CDR1 SGHTS and CDR2 YDEGEE. CDR3 coding DNA: TGTGCCAGCACCCTAGCGGGAAATGGAGAGACCCAGTACTTC. Its protein is CASTLAGNGETQYF. The complete variable domain, with remaining parts taken from reference TRBV5-8 and TRBJ2-5, reads EAGVTQSPTHLIKTRGQQATLRCSPISGHTSVYWYQQALGLGLQFLLWYDEGEERNRGNFPPRFSGRQFPNYSSELNVNALELEDSALYLCASTLAGNGETQYFGPGTRLLVL.

The CDR3 loop reads CASSSPGQGDSPLHF. The CDR3 DNA reads as TGTGCCAGTAGTTCCCCGGGACAGGGCGATTCACCCCTCCACTTT. The genes are TRBV19 and TRBJ1-6; TRBD1 aligns across 9 bases. J was trimmed by 8 bases and V by 5 bases; bases with no gene match: 7. The germline V gene encodes CDR1 LNHDA and CDR2 SQIVND (reference sequence). The CDR3 contains 15 residues.

The CDR3 sequence is CASSGGTYSNQPQHF. CDR3 DNA: TGTGCCAGCAGTGGGGGGACTTATAGCAATCAGCCCCAGCATTTT. This chain joins TRBV2 and TRBJ1-5, with a tentative D call TRBD1 (5 bases). The CDR3 sequence is 15 residues long. The ends were cut back, 4 bases at V and 0 bases at J, with 10 bases in the middle. Per the germline V gene, CDR1 is SNHLY and CDR2 is FYNNEI.

The rearrangement links TRBV5-1 to TRBJ2-3; 11 bases match TRBD2. This CDR3 is 16 amino acids long. V shed 5 bases, J shed 0 bases, and the junction held 5 bases outside the gene matches. CDR1 SGHRS and CDR2 YFSETQ come from the germline V gene. The CDR3 DNA reads TGCGCCAGCAGTGAGGGACTAGCGGCTAGCACAGATACGCAGTATTTT. This translates into CASSEGLAASTDTQYF. Together with reference TRBV5-1 and TRBJ2-3, the CDR3 gives the full variable domain: KAGVTQTPRYLIKTRGQQVTLSCSPISGHRSVSWYQQTPGQGLQFLFEYFSETQRNKGNFPGRFSGRQFSNSRSEMNVSTLELGDSALYLCASSEGLAASTDTQYFGPGTRLTVL.

The CDR3 nucleotides are TGTGCCAGCAGCTGTGGACAGGAACCTAGCAATCAGCCCCAGCATTTT. Translating gives CASSCGQEPSNQPQHF. This chain uses TRBV5-4 with TRBJ1-5; 7 nucleotides align to TRBD1. Germline lookup yields CDR1 SGHNT and CDR2 YYREEE (reference sequence). The CDR3 has 16 residues. Germline trimming cut 3 bases from V and 0 bases from J; bases unmatched to any gene: 6.

The gene calls are TRBV19 and TRBJ1-2; D gene ambiguous. V gave up 4 bases and J gave up 0 bases, with 9 bases separating them. There are 14 residues in the CDR3. The germline CDR1 and CDR2 sequences are LNHDA and SQIVND (reference sequence). CDR3 region: CASSREGSNYGYTF. The CDR3 region has the DNA TGTGCCAGTAGTAGGGAGGGATCTAACTATGGCTACACCTTC.

The chain has TRBV30 and TRBJ1-2; the D is unclear. CDR1 is GTSNPN and CDR2 is SVGIG in the germline V gene (reference sequence). CDR3 length: 16 residues. V was trimmed by 3 bases and J by 6 bases, leaving 23 bases between them. The CDR3 sequence: CAWSPPGGPIFHGYTF. CDR3 nucleotide sequence: TGTGCCTGGAGCCCCCCGGGAGGGCCAATTTTTCATGGCTACACCTTC.

The chain joins TRBV5-8 to TRBJ1-1; a weak D match, TRBD1 (6 bases). Germline CDR1 is SGHTS and CDR2 is YDEGEE. This CDR3 comprises 13 residues. V shed 3 bases and J shed 2 bases, with 8 bases lying between them. CDR3 sequence (DNA): TGTGCCAGCAGCTACAGGGTTAACACTGAAGCTTTCTTT. Its protein product is CASSYRVNTEAFF.

The chain recombines TRBV15 with TRBJ2-1; 9 positions agree with TRBD2. This CDR3 has 15 amino acids. The germline gives CDR1 LNHNV, CDR2 YYDKDF (reference sequence). V gave up 5 bases and J gave up 8 bases; unmatched junction bases: 10. The CDR3 loop is CATSRSGTSRDEQFF. The CDR3 DNA reads TGTGCCACCAGCCGATCCGGGACTAGCAGAGATGAGCAGTTCTTC.

The rearrangement uses TRBV7-8 and TRBJ2-7; TRBD2 matches 8 bases. Per germline, CDR1 SGHVS and CDR2 FQNEAQ. The CDR3 covers 15 residues. Trimming cost V 4 bases and J 2 bases; bases outside gene matches: 7. The DNA of the CDR3 is TGTGCCAGCAGCTCTGGACTAGCTGGCACCTACGAGCAGTACTTC. Its protein product is CASSSGLAGTYEQYF.

The chain uses TRBV23-1 and TRBJ1-1; possible D gene TRBD1, 6 bases. Being an ORF, TRBV23-1 has a function that is uncertain. The V gene lost 4 bases and the J gene lost 8 bases, with 14 bases spanning the gap. The CDR3 extends over 13 amino acids. CDR3 sequence (DNA): TGCGCCAGCAGTCGAGTCAGGGGCGCGGAAGCTTTCTTT. Translating it yields CASSRVRGAEAFF.

To note about this clone: The same CDR3 is also encoded by other DNA sequences in this sample. The V and J genes are TRBV18 and TRBJ2-7, with a possible D match to TRBD1 (6 bases). V was shortened by 3 bases and J by 2 bases, with 11 bases between the two germline ends. The length of the CDR3 is 14 residues. The V gene's germline CDR1 is KGHSH and CDR2 LQKENI. CDR3 in amino acids: CASSPRQEAYEQYF. Written as DNA, the CDR3 is TGTGCCAGCTCACCGCGACAGGAAGCCTACGAGCAGTACTTC.

The rearrangement uses TRBV7-6 and TRBJ1-6; unclear D gene. The CDR3 spans 14 residues. V gave up 1 base and J gave up 8 bases, with 9 bases separating them. Germline CDR1 SGHVS, CDR2 FNYEAQ. The CDR3 DNA reads as TGTGCCAGCAGCTTAGGGGCTCAGGATTCACCCCTCCACTTT. It yields the protein CASSLGAQDSPLHF.

This rearrangement joins TRBV19 to TRBJ1-5; maybe TRBD1 (5 bases). V lost 2 bases to trimming and J lost 6 bases, with 14 bases between them. This CDR3 has 15 residues. The germline gives CDR1 LNHDA, CDR2 SQIVND (reference sequence). CDR3 bases: TGTGCCAGTAGTATATCAGGGTCTAACGGTCAGCCCCAGCATTTT. It specifies CASSISGSNGQPQHF. The whole variable domain, filled in from reference TRBV19 and TRBJ1-5, reads DGGITQSPKYLFRKEGQNVTLSCEQNLNHDAMYWYRQDPGQGLRLIYYSQIVNDFQKGDIAEGYSVSREKKESFPLTVTSAQKNPTAFYLCASSISGSNGQPQHFGDGTRLSIL.

This chain connects TRBV2 to TRBJ2-7; D ambiguous. V was cut by 4 bases and J by 10 bases, with 14 bases left in between. CDR1 is SNHLY and CDR2 is FYNNEI in the germline V gene. This CDR3 has 12 residues. The DNA for the CDR3 is TGTGCCAGCAGTGCCTTTGCGGCCATCCAGTACTTC. Translated, it gives CASSAFAAIQYF.

V and J are TRBV27 and TRBJ2-7; TRBD2 agrees at 7 bases. CDR3 length: 15 amino acids. J gave up 1 base and V 5 bases, and 8 bases lay outside the gene matches. The germline V gene has CDR1 MNHEY and CDR2 SMNVEV (reference sequence). The CDR3 nucleotides are TGTGCCAGCAGTCCTCCGGGACTACGATCCTACGAGCAGTACTTC. This translates into CASSPPGLRSYEQYF.

V gene TRBV19 combines with J gene TRBJ2-5, with 7 bases matching TRBD1. The DNA matches TRBJ2-7 better at its end, which makes the J call doubtful. The CDR3 extends over 14 amino acids. CDR1 and CDR2 (germline): LNHDA, SQIVND (reference sequence). CDR3 region: CASSPDRAHGEQYF. CDR3 nucleotides: TGTGCCAGTAGTCCCGACAGGGCCCATGGCGAGCAGTACTTC.

The chain carries TRBV4-2 and TRBJ2-5, with 11 bases matching TRBD2. This CDR3 is 17 amino acids long. The V gene end was trimmed by 0 bases and the J gene end by 4 bases; junction bases not matched to a gene: 7. CDR1 and CDR2 from the germline V gene are LGHNA and YNFKEQ. CDR3 sequence (DNA): TGTGCCAGCAGCCAAGATAGGAGTAGCGGGAGGGGAGAGACCCAGTACTTC. Translating it yields CASSQDRSSGRGETQYF.

The count of this clone is one. In nucleotides, the CDR3 is TGTGCCAGCAGCCCCTTCGGCAGTTCGGGGCCCCTCCACTTT. This translates into CASSPFGSSGPLHF. The chain couples TRBV2 to TRBJ1-6; D ambiguous. The germline V and J ends were trimmed by 6 bases and 13 bases, with 19 bases remaining between them. The CDR3 length is 14 residues. Germline loops: CDR1 SNHLY, CDR2 FYNNEI.